The entry that follows covers one T cell receptor (beta chain) sequence. This clonotype was picked up a small number of times. No cognate antigen has been identified for it. No base-level quality is on record; no much larger clone is a single base apart. The data are from a study of glioma-infiltrating T cells (dated by TCRdb to the mid-2010s). In the study overall: TCR alpha- and beta-chain repertoires were sequenced from glioma tissue, non-neoplastic brain tissue and matched peripheral blood mononuclear cells. To measure divergence between tissue and blood T-cell populations, each tissue-infiltrating repertoire was compared with the peripheral blood repertoire of the same patient. The paired cohort was made up of three low-grade glioma patients, 7 to 9 primary glioblastoma patients and three non-glioma patients who contributed non-neoplastic brain tissue. Overall study outcomes, separate from this receptor: Group comparisons were based on small numbers of patients: three non-neoplastic, three low-grade glioma and several glioblastoma patients. Very few CDR3 sequences were found to be shared between tissue and blood, and this scarcity was attributed to high CDR3 diversity and limited sampling. VJ-independent divergence between tissue and blood was lower than expected in non-neoplastic patients but higher than expected in all gliomas, particularly low-grade gliomas.

TCR alpha and beta CDR3 regions were amplified with the iRepertoire nested amplicon-rescue multiplex PCR (arm-PCR) platform from RNA. For one-step reverse transcription and amplification, 100-400 ng of tissue mRNA or PBMC total RNA was used as input. After bead purification, a secondary multiplex PCR added Illumina adapters, and libraries were gel-purified between 200 and 400 bp. Internal 6-nucleotide barcodes were carried by the libraries and were used for demultiplexing. Libraries were sequenced on an Illumina MiSeq with 2x220 or 2x250 nucleotide paired-end reads. In the source study's methods: FLASH 1.2.11 was used to merge paired reads, and BWA-MEM then aligned the reads to the GRCh37 human genome before TRA and TRB reads were extracted. V and J assignment used an IMGT-derived reference of cassette sequences and CDR3 motifs that included pseudogenes. Reads were translated in three frames, and productive CDR3s were defined as those with a C...FGXG motif and no stop codons. Clonotypes were defined as unique combinations of V-J cassette pair and CDR3 amino acid sequence. Hamming distance filtering was applied to reads, with thresholds set by the sequence error rate of each sample in mapped regions. Through fastp at Q25 and MiXCR, TCRdb rebuilt clones from the public reads, retaining in-frame beta chains. Entries that share a CDR3 protein sequence are merged under the most common genes and DNA. The V and J calls follow TCRdb's processing rather than the paper's. This sample lists under 200,000 distinct CDR3 sequences; around 45% were detected once. The leading ten clones occupy around 5% of the sample.

Its CDR3 holds 13 amino acids, cysteine through phenylalanine. The kept DNA is CDR3 alone, 39 bases in frame from the first base. CDR1 MGHRA and CDR2 YSYEKL are derived from the germline V gene. The V end loses 5 bases and the J end loses 10 bases, and a stretch of 15 bases separates them. Recombination joined TRBV4-1 with TRBJ2-1, with a tentative D gene TRBD2 over 6 matching bases. The TCR was taken from a human donor with low-grade glioma or glioblastoma, undergoing nonglioma brain surgery, or in good health (not recorded which). The specimen was glioma tissue, nonneoplastic brain tissue, or PBMCs (not recorded which). The CDR3 region: CASSVPTSSEQFF. The DNA is TGCGCCAGCAGCGTACCGACTAGTTCGGAGCAGTTCTTC.